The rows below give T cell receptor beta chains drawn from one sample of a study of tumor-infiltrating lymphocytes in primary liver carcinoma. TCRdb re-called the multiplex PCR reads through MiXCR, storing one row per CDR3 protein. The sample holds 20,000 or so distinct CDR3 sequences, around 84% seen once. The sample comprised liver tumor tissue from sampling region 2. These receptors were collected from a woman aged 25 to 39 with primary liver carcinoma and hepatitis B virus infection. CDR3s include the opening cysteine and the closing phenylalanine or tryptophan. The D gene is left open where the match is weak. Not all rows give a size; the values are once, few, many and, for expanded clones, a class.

CDR3 DNA: TGTGCCAGCAGCTTATGGGCCGGCACTGAAGCTTCCTTT
CDR3 protein: CASSLWAGTEASF
V gene: TRBV11-2
clone size: -
J gene: TRBJ1-1
D gene: -

CDR3 DNA: TGTGCCAGCAGGCAGGAACACCTAGGACAGGAGGGACCGCACGAGCAGTACTTC
CDR3 protein: CASRQEHLGQEGPHEQYF
V gene: TRBV4-2
clone size: -
J gene: TRBJ2-7
D gene: -

CDR3 DNA: TGTGGCGTTGAAACCGGAAGGGAAGTGAGGGAGACCCAGTACTTC
CDR3 protein: CGVETGREVRETQYF
V gene: TRBV29-1
clone size: -
J gene: TRBJ2-5
D gene: -

CDR3 DNA: TGCGCCAGCAACGCTGAGTTGGAGAGCTATGCCTACACCTTC
CDR3 protein: CASNAELESYAYTF
V gene: TRBV4-3
clone size: once
J gene: TRBJ1-2
D gene: -

CDR3 DNA: TGTGCCTGTAGCTCGAGGCAGGAGACCCAGTACTTC
CDR3 protein: CACSSRQETQYF
V gene: TRBV30
clone size: -
J gene: TRBJ2-5
D gene: -

CDR3 DNA: TGTGCCAGCAGCTTCGTCGGTGCCACTGAAGCTTTCTTT
CDR3 protein: CASSFVGATEAFF
V gene: TRBV5-6
clone size: medium-sized
J gene: TRBJ1-1
D gene: -

CDR3 DNA: TGTGCCAGCAGTTCTCCCTCTTCGGTTTTAGCGGGAGGCAGCCCCAATGAGCAGTTCTTC
CDR3 protein: CASSSPSSVLAGGSPNEQFF
V gene: TRBV28
clone size: many
J gene: TRBJ2-1
D gene: TRBD2

CDR3 DNA: TGTGCCAGTATCCCGGGCAGATACTATGGCTACACCTTC
CDR3 protein: CASIPGRYYGYTF
V gene: TRBV19
clone size: -
J gene: TRBJ1-2
D gene: -

CDR3 DNA: TGTGCCAGCAGCTACCGGGACGATCAGCCCCAACATTTT
CDR3 protein: CASSYRDDQPQHF
V gene: TRBV6-2/TRBV6-3
clone size: -
J gene: TRBJ1-5
D gene: -

CDR3 DNA: TGTGCCAGCAGTACCGGGACTAGTAGGGCATACAATGAGCAGTTCTTC
CDR3 protein: CASSTGTSRAYNEQFF
V gene: TRBV13
clone size: -
J gene: TRBJ2-1
D gene: TRBD2

CDR3 DNA: TGTGCCAGCAGCCCACTCCGAGCGGGAGGCACGAACACCGGGGAGCTGTATTTT
CDR3 protein: CASSPLRAGGTNTGELYF
V gene: TRBV11-2
clone size: -
J gene: TRBJ2-2
D gene: TRBD2

CDR3 DNA: TGTGCCAGCAGCTTGAGCAGTAGCGGGGAGCTGTTTTTT
CDR3 protein: CASSLSSSGELFF
V gene: TRBV28
clone size: -
J gene: TRBJ2-2
D gene: -

CDR3 DNA: TGTGCCTGCAGCTTAGATTCAAACTACGAGCAGTACTTC
CDR3 protein: CACSLDSNYEQYF
V gene: TRBV11-2
clone size: -
J gene: TRBJ2-7
D gene: -

CDR3 DNA: TGCAGCGCTGTGACAGGAGTAAGTCCCAATGAGCAGTTCTTC
CDR3 protein: CSAVTGVSPNEQFF
V gene: TRBV29-1
clone size: -
J gene: TRBJ2-1
D gene: -

CDR3 DNA: TGTGCCAGCATCCTACGAGGCGGGGATTGGAGCTATGGATACACCTTC
CDR3 protein: CASILRGGDWSYGYTF
V gene: TRBV11-2
clone size: -
J gene: TRBJ1-2
D gene: -

CDR3 DNA: TGTGCCAACTGCATGTCCGGGACTAGCGGACTTGAGCAGTTCTTC
CDR3 protein: CANCMSGTSGLEQFF
V gene: TRBV12-3/TRBV12-4
clone size: -
J gene: TRBJ2-1
D gene: TRBD2

CDR3 DNA: TGTGCCAGCAGTTCCCCCCGGGGCCTCGCCCTCTACGAGCAGTACTTC
CDR3 protein: CASSSPRGLALYEQYF
V gene: TRBV7-8
clone size: -
J gene: TRBJ2-7
D gene: -

CDR3 DNA: TGTGCCAGCAGTTACAAGGACAGCAGCTCCTACGAGTTGTACTTT
CDR3 protein: CASSYKDSSSYELYF
V gene: TRBV6-5
clone size: -
J gene: TRBJ2-7
D gene: -

CDR3 DNA: TGCAGCGTCACGCCGGGCACAGATACGAAGTATTTT
CDR3 protein: CSVTPGTDTKYF
V gene: TRBV29-1
clone size: -
J gene: TRBJ2-3
D gene: -

CDR3 DNA: TGTGCCAGCAGTAACCCGGCGGCTAGCGGGAGTCGGACAGATACGCAGTATTTT
CDR3 protein: CASSNPAASGSRTDTQYF
V gene: TRBV5-4
clone size: large
J gene: TRBJ2-3
D gene: TRBD2

CDR3 DNA: TGCGCCAGCAGCCATGATGCGGGAAGCTTCTACAGTGAGCAGTTCTTC
CDR3 protein: CASSHDAGSFYSEQFF
V gene: TRBV4-3
clone size: -
J gene: TRBJ2-1
D gene: -

CDR3 DNA: -
CDR3 protein: CASSLVALGSPFHF
V gene: TRBV5-6
clone size: few
J gene: TRBJ1-6
D gene: -

CDR3 DNA: TGTGCCAACAGGGACGGCGATGACCAGTTCTTC
CDR3 protein: CANRDGDDQFF
V gene: TRBV6-2/TRBV6-3
clone size: -
J gene: TRBJ2-1
D gene: -

CDR3 DNA: TGTGCCAGCAATTACAAGGACAGCAGCTCCTACGAGCATCACTTC
CDR3 protein: CASNYKDSSSYEHHF
V gene: TRBV6-5
clone size: -
J gene: TRBJ2-7
D gene: -

CDR3 DNA: TGTGTCAGCAGCTTACTTCCCAACGAGCAGTACTTC
CDR3 protein: CVSSLLPNEQYF
V gene: TRBV7-9
clone size: -
J gene: TRBJ2-7
D gene: -

CDR3 DNA: TGTGCCAGCAGCCCCGACTTAGCATATACGCAGTATTTT
CDR3 protein: CASSPDLAYTQYF
V gene: TRBV6-5
clone size: few
J gene: TRBJ2-3
D gene: -

CDR3 DNA: TGTGCTAGCAGTCGCAGGGGAGGCCTAAGCACAGATACGCTGTATTTT
CDR3 protein: CASSRRGGLSTDTLYF
V gene: TRBV11-2
clone size: once
J gene: TRBJ2-3
D gene: -

CDR3 DNA: TGTGCCAGCACCCTACTAACGGGAGTTCACAATGAGCGGTTTTTC
CDR3 protein: CASTLLTGVHNERFF
V gene: TRBV12-3/TRBV12-4
clone size: -
J gene: TRBJ2-1
D gene: -

CDR3 DNA: TGTGGCAGTAGTTTAGGGTTATTCAATGAGCAGTTCTTC
CDR3 protein: CGSSLGLFNEQFF
V gene: TRBV12-3/TRBV12-4
clone size: few
J gene: TRBJ2-1
D gene: -

CDR3 DNA: TGTGCCAGCAGTACTCCCCCTTCTAGCACAGATACGCAGTATTTT
CDR3 protein: CASSTPPSSTDTQYF
V gene: TRBV12-3/TRBV12-4
clone size: -
J gene: TRBJ2-3
D gene: -

CDR3 DNA: TGTGCCAGCAGCTTAGCGCTGAGGGGGAACGACCAGTACTTC
CDR3 protein: CASSLALRGNDQYF
V gene: TRBV7-9
clone size: -
J gene: TRBJ2-7
D gene: -

CDR3 DNA: TGTGCCAGCAGCTTATGCTTAAACTACGAGCGGTACTTC
CDR3 protein: CASSLCLNYERYF
V gene: TRBV11-2
clone size: -
J gene: TRBJ2-7
D gene: -

CDR3 DNA: TGCGCAAGCAGCTCGGACTGTTGGAACACTGAAGCTTTCTTT
CDR3 protein: CASSSDCWNTEAFF
V gene: TRBV5-1
clone size: -
J gene: TRBJ1-1
D gene: -

CDR3 DNA: TGTGCCAGCTATAAGCGGGGGTATGGCGGGAAGCTGTTTTTT
CDR3 protein: CASYKRGYGGKLFF
V gene: TRBV28
clone size: few
J gene: TRBJ2-2
D gene: TRBD2

CDR3 DNA: TGTGCCAGCGGCTACAGGGGCAATCAGCGGCATTTT
CDR3 protein: CASGYRGNQRHF
V gene: TRBV6-2/TRBV6-3
clone size: -
J gene: TRBJ1-5
D gene: TRBD1

CDR3 DNA: TGTGCGAGCAGCCCCCCGACTAGTGGCAGCACAGATATGCAGTATTTT
CDR3 protein: CASSPPTSGSTDMQYF
V gene: TRBV11-2
clone size: -
J gene: TRBJ2-3
D gene: -

CDR3 DNA: TGTGCCAGCAGTCGAAGGATTCAGCCCCAGCACTTT
CDR3 protein: CASSRRIQPQHF
V gene: TRBV28
clone size: -
J gene: TRBJ1-5
D gene: -

CDR3 DNA: TGTACCAGCACCTACCCCGGGATCGAAGAGACCCAGTACTTC
CDR3 protein: CTSTYPGIEETQYF
V gene: TRBV12-3/TRBV12-4
clone size: -
J gene: TRBJ2-5
D gene: -

CDR3 DNA: TGTGCCATCAGTGAGTCAGTTTCTGTGATCACCATATATTTT
CDR3 protein: CAISESVSVITIYF
V gene: TRBV10-3
clone size: -
J gene: TRBJ1-3
D gene: -

CDR3 DNA: TGTGTCACCAGAGGGGACGGGGCCGACGTCCTGACTTTC
CDR3 protein: CVTRGDGADVLTF
V gene: TRBV24-1
clone size: -
J gene: TRBJ2-6
D gene: -

CDR3 DNA: TGTGCCAGCAGCCGACTAGCAAGGGGGGCGTATGAGCACTTCTTC
CDR3 protein: CASSRLARGAYEHFF
V gene: TRBV11-3
clone size: -
J gene: TRBJ2-1
D gene: -

CDR3 DNA: TGTGCCAGCGGCGTAGGCGATGGACCTTATGGCTACACCTTC
CDR3 protein: CASGVGDGPYGYTF
V gene: TRBV9
clone size: -
J gene: TRBJ1-2
D gene: -

CDR3 DNA: TGTGCCAGAAGCCTCCCTTTGGACGCATGGTACTCCTACGAACAGTACTTC
CDR3 protein: CARSLPLDAWYSYEQYF
V gene: TRBV28
clone size: -
J gene: TRBJ2-7
D gene: -

CDR3 DNA: TGTGCCAGTACTCCGCGGACAGGGTTCACCAGGGAGCTGTTTTTC
CDR3 protein: CASTPRTGFTRELFF
V gene: TRBV6-5
clone size: -
J gene: TRBJ2-2
D gene: TRBD1

CDR3 DNA: TGTGCCAGCAGTGACGGCGGACGGGACTACGATGGGCAGTCCTTC
CDR3 protein: CASSDGGRDYDGQSF
V gene: TRBV6-1
clone size: -
J gene: TRBJ2-1
D gene: TRBD2

CDR3 DNA: TGCGCCGGCAGCCAAGAGCCGGTAACTAGCGGGAGGACGGGGGTCACCGATACGCAATATTTT
CDR3 protein: CAGSQEPVTSGRTGVTDTQYF
V gene: TRBV4-3
clone size: -
J gene: TRBJ2-3
D gene: TRBD2

CDR3 DNA: TGTGTCAGCAACGTTCGGGACAGGGGGCGCAAGAGGTGGAGTAACACTGAAGCTTTCTTT
CDR3 protein: CVSNVRDRGRKRWSNTEAFF
V gene: TRBV11-2
clone size: -
J gene: TRBJ1-1
D gene: TRBD1

CDR3 DNA: TGTGCCTGCAGTTCCAGGGGGGGATCGTGGGAGACCCGGTACTTC
CDR3 protein: CACSSRGGSWETRYF
V gene: TRBV28
clone size: -
J gene: TRBJ2-5
D gene: -